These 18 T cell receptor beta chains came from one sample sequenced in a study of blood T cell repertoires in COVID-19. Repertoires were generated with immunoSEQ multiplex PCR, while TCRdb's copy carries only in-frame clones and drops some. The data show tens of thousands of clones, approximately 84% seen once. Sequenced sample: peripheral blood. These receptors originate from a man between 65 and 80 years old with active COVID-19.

The CDR3: CASSKGQGITEQYF. CDR3 DNA sequence: TGTGCCAGCAGCAAGGGACAGGGGATAACCGAGCAGTACTTC. The gene calls are TRBV5-6 and TRBJ2-7, with 10 bases fitting TRBD1. V lost 4 bases, J lost 6 bases, and 7 bases stayed unmatched. The CDR3 covers 14 residues. Germline V gives CDR1 SGHDT, CDR2 YYEEEE.

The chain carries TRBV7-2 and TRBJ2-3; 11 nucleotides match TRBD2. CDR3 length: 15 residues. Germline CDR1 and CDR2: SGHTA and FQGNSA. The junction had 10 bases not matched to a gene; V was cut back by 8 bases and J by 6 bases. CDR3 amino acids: CASRASLAGEDTQYF. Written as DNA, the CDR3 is TGTGCCAGCCGCGCCTCACTAGCGGGGGAGGATACGCAGTATTTT.

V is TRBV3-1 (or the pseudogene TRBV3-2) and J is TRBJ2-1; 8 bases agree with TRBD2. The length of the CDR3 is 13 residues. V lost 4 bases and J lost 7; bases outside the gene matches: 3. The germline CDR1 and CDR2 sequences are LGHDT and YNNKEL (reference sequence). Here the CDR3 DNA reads TGTGCCAGCAGCCCGCGCGGGGGGAATGAGCAGTTCTTC. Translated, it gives CASSPRGGNEQFF.

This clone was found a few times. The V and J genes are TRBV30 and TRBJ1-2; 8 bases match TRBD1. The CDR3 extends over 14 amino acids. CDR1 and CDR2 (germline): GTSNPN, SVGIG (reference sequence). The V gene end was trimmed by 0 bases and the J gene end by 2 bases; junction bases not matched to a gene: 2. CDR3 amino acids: CAWSVGQGNYGYTF. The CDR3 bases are TGTGCCTGGAGTGTAGGACAGGGAAACTATGGCTACACCTTC.

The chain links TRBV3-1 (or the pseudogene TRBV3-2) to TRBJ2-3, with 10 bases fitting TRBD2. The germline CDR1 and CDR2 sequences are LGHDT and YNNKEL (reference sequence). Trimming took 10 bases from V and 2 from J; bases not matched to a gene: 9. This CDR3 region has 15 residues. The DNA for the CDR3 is TGTGCCATCACTAGCGGGATGGGTCCCACAGATACGCAGTATTTT. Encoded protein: CAITSGMGPTDTQYF.

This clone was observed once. CDR3 coding DNA: TGTGCCAGCAGTGAATGGGGGGGGTCAATTCAAGAGACCCAGTACTTC. Translating it yields CASSEWGGSIQETQYF. The chain combines TRBV25-1 with TRBJ2-5, with 7 positions matching TRBD2. There are 16 residues in the CDR3. Germline CDR1 MGHDK, CDR2 SYGVNS. Losses at the gene ends were 1 base for V and 2 bases for J; bases not matched to a gene: 7. Drawing the rest from reference TRBV25-1 and TRBJ2-5, the complete variable domain is EADIYQTPRYLVIGTGKKITLECSQTMGHDKMYWYQQDPGMELHLIHYSYGVNSTEKGDLSSESTVSRIRTEHFPLTLESARPSHTSQYLCASSEWGGSIQETQYFGPGTRLLVL.

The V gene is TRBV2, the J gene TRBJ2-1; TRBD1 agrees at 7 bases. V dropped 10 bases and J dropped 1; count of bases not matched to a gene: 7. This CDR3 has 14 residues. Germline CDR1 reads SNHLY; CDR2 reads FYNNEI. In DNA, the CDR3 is TGTGCCAACAGGGACAGCGATTCCTACAATGAGCAGTTCTTC. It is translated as CANRDSDSYNEQFF.

The CDR3 loop is CASRGAGSDQPQHF. CDR3 bases: TGTGCCAGCCGTGGGGCAGGTTCGGATCAGCCCCAGCATTTT. The chain joins TRBV2 to TRBJ1-5, with a weak D call TRBD1 (5 bases). Trimming took off 8 bases at V and 5 bases at J, with 16 bases between the two ends. Germline values: CDR1 SNHLY, CDR2 FYNNEI. This CDR3 contains 14 residues.

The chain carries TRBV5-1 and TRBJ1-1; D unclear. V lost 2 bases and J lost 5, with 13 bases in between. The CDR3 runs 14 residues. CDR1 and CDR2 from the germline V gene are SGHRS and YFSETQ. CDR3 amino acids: CASSFARGGTEAFF. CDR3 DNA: TGCGCCAGCAGCTTTGCTAGAGGTGGGACTGAAGCTTTCTTT. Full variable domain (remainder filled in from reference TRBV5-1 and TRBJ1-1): KAGVTQTPRYLIKTRGQQVTLSCSPISGHRSVSWYQQTPGQGLQFLFEYFSETQRNKGNFPGRFSGRQFSNSRSEMNVSTLELGDSALYLCASSFARGGTEAFFGQGTRLTVV.

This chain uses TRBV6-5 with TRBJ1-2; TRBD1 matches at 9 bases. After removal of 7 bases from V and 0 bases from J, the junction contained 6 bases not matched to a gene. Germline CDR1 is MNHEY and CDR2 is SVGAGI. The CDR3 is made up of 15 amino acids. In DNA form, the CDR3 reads TGTGCCAGCAAACCGACAGGGGGTACTAACTATGGCTACACCTTC. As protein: CASKPTGGTNYGYTF.

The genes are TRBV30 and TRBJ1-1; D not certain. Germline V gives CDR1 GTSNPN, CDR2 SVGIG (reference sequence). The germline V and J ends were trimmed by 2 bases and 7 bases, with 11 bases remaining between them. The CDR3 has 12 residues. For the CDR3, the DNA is TGTGCCTGGAGTAAACAGACCGATGAAGCTTTCTTT. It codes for CAWSKQTDEAFF.

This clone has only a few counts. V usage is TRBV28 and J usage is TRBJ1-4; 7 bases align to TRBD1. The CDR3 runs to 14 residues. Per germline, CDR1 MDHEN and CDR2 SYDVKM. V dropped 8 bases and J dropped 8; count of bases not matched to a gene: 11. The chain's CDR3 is CASGSRQGREKLFF. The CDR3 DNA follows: TGTGCCAGCGGTTCCCGACAGGGCCGCGAAAAACTGTTTTTT.

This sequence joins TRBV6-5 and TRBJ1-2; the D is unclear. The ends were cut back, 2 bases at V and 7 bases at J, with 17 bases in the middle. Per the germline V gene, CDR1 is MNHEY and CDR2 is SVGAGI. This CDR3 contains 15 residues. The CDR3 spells CASSYGDPGSGGYTF. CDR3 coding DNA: TGTGCCAGCAGTTACGGAGATCCTGGTTCGGGTGGCTACACCTTC.

The CDR3 DNA sequence: TGTGCCAGCAGCTTAATGCGGAACACCGGGGAGCTGTTTTTT. Amino acids: CASSLMRNTGELFF. The chain carries TRBV7-2 and TRBJ2-2; D call uncertain. V dropped 2 bases and J dropped 1 base, with 5 bases sitting between them. Germline lookup yields CDR1 SGHTA and CDR2 FQGNSA. CDR3 size: 14 residues.

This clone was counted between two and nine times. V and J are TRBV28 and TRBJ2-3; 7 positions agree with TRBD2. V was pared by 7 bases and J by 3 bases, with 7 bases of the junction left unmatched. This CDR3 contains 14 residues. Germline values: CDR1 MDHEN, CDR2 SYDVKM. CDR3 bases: TGTGCCAGCACCCTGGGGGGGGAAACAGATACGCAGTATTTT. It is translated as CASTLGGETDTQYF.

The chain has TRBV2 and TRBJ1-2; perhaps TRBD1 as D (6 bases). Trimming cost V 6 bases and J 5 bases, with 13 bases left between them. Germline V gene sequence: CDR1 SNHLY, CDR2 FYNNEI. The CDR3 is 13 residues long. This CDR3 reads CASSPGQSYGYTF. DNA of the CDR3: TGTGCCAGCAGCCCCGGACAGAGTTATGGCTACACCTTC.

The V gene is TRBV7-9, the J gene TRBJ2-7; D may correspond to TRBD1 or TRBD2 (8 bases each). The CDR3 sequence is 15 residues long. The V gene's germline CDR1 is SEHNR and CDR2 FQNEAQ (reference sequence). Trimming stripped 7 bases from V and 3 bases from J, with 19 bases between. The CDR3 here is CASTGGAGGFYEQYF. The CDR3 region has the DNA TGTGCCAGCACGGGAGGGGCAGGGGGCTTCTACGAGCAGTACTTC.

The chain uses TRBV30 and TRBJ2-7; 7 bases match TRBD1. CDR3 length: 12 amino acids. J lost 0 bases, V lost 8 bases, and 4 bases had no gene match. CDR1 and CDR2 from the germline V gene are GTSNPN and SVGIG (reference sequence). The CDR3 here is CAGWDSSYEQYF. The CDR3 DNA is TGTGCCGGATGGGACAGCTCCTACGAGCAGTACTTC.